The sequence of this T cell receptor beta chain was determined in a study of blood T cell repertoires in COVID-19. Study context: Acute and convalescent COVID-19 samples came from the United States, Italy and Spain. Sources were T cells, B-cell-depleted T cells, or PBMCs; the material itself was cDNA or gDNA.

Sequenced by immunoSEQ multiplex PCR; TCRdb stores in-frame clones only, minus some. This table holds approximately 200,000 clones, around 85% found once. Trimming took 8 bases from V and 4 from J; bases not matched to a gene: 2. The length of the CDR3 is 12 residues. Germline V gene lookup returns CDR1 GTSNPN and CDR2 SVGIG (reference sequence). This TCR was sampled from a human donor in a cohort sampled during active COVID-19. This chain connects TRBV30 to TRBJ2-2, with TRBD1 matching over 9 bases. The sample was peripheral blood. Written as DNA, the CDR3 is TGTGCCGGGACAGGGCTCACCGGGGAGCTGTTTTTT. Protein sequence: CAGTGLTGELFF.